This entry lists 6 T cell receptor beta chains sequenced from one sample in a study of CD8 T cells in Susac syndrome. RNA, at about 0.45 to 1 ug, was reverse transcribed with random hexamers. TCRdb recomputed calls from the immunoSEQ multiplex PCR reads with MiXCR, one row per CDR3 protein. The repertoire consists of some 68,000 distinct CDR3 sequences, with approximately 93% occurring once and the leading ten covering roughly 0.16%. Sequencing input: CD4+ T cells from PBMCs. All receptors come from a human donor with Susac syndrome.

The gene calls are TRBV4-3 and TRBJ2-2; D possibly uses TRBD1 or TRBD2 (6 bases each). The CDR3 spans 15 residues. With 4 bases removed from V and 4 bases from J, the gap between germline ends came to 13 bases. Germline lookup yields CDR1 LGHNA and CDR2 YSLEER. The CDR3 region is CASSRGAGTTGELFF. The DNA for the CDR3 is TGCGCCAGCAGCCGGGGGGCAGGGACCACCGGGGAGCTGTTTTTT.

V gene TRBV20-1 combines with J gene TRBJ2-5; TRBD2 is a possible D gene (6 bases). CDR3 length: 14 amino acids. From germline, CDR1 is DFQATT and CDR2 SNEGSKA (reference sequence). V was trimmed by 6 bases and J by 2 bases, leaving 16 bases between them. CDR3 in DNA: TGCAGTGCCCCTTTGCGGGGCCGGCAAGAGACCCAGTACTTC. This sequence encodes CSAPLRGRQETQYF.

CDR3 DNA sequence: TGCAGCGCAGCTTTCGGCACTGAAGCTTTCTTT. Its protein product is CSAAFGTEAFF. J is TRBJ1-1 and V is TRBV29-1; no clear D. V was trimmed by 7 bases and J by 4 bases, leaving 10 bases between them. CDR3 size: 11 residues. CDR1 is SQVTM, CDR2 ANQGSEA, per germline.

The chain recombines TRBV5-6 with TRBJ2-1, with 8 bases identical to TRBD2. V shed 0 bases, J shed 4 bases, and the junction held 12 bases outside the gene matches. The CDR3 runs 18 residues. Per germline, CDR1 SGHDT and CDR2 YYEEEE. Here the CDR3 DNA reads TGTGCCAGCAGCTTGGAAGGAATAGCGGGGTCTGTTTACAATGAGCAGTTCTTC. Its translation is CASSLEGIAGSVYNEQFF. The complete variable domain, with remaining parts taken from reference TRBV5-6 and TRBJ2-1, reads DAGVTQSPTHLIKTRGQQVTLRCSPKSGHDTVSWYQQALGQGPQFIFQYYEEEERQRGNFPDRFSGHQFPNYSSELNVNALLLGDSALYLCASSLEGIAGSVYNEQFFGPGTRLTVL.

The rearrangement links TRBV18 to TRBJ1-6; 9 positions match TRBD1. The CDR3 sequence is 15 residues long. With 6 bases clipped from V and 6 bases from J, the junction kept 6 bases outside the gene matches. Germline lookup yields CDR1 KGHSH and CDR2 LQKENI. This chain's CDR3 is CASSLQGAINSPLHF. CDR3 sequence (DNA): TGTGCCAGCTCCCTACAGGGGGCCATTAATTCACCCCTCCACTTT. The full variable domain, rest sourced from reference TRBV18 and TRBJ1-6, is NAGVMQNPRHLVRRRGQEARLRCSPMKGHSHVYWYRQLPEEGLKFMVYLQKENIIDESGMPKERFSAEFPKEGPSILRIQQVVRGDSAAYFCASSLQGAINSPLHFGNGTRLTVT.

The chain is built from TRBV7-8 and TRBJ1-3; the match to TRBD1 covers 9 bases. V was clipped by 5 bases and J by 1 base; unmatched bases: 3. Germline V gene sequence: CDR1 SGHVS, CDR2 FQNEAQ. The CDR3 has 15 residues. CDR3: CASSRDRASGNTIYF. The CDR3 DNA sequence: TGTGCCAGCAGCCGGGACAGGGCTTCTGGAAACACCATATATTTT.